This T cell receptor (beta chain) was profiled in a study of T cell responses to AZD1222 COVID-19 vaccine. This CDR3 has 15 amino acids. Trimming removed 3 bases from V and 3 bases from J; junction bases left unmatched: 3. The germline CDR1 and CDR2 sequences are SNHLY and FYNNEI. The method was immunoSEQ multiplex PCR; TCRdb's version includes in-frame clones alone and lacks a portion of them. The sample contains 100,000 to 140,000 clones, 80% to 90% of which appear only once. This clonotype was sampled from an adult in good health. The J gene is TRBJ1-5, the V gene TRBV2; TRBD1 matches 9 bases. The sample in question was peripheral blood, obtained on day 0 of AZD1222 vaccination. As DNA, the CDR3 is TGTGCCAGCAGTGACGACAGGGGGTACAATCAGCCCCAGCATTTT. It specifies CASSDDRGYNQPQHF.